Here is one T cell receptor beta chain with its context. Its cognate antigen is unknown. This sample is drawn from a study of blood T cells in healthy people across ages. Trimming cost V 4 bases and J 3 bases, with 13 bases left between them. Germline V gene lookup returns CDR1 SGHTA and CDR2 FQGTGA. The CDR3 runs to 14 residues. Alongside a J-beta primer mix, a sample-barcoded 5' primer served in a second PCR lasting about 7 to 11 cycles. TCRdb re-derived calls from the 5' RACE reads in MiXCR, one entry per CDR3 protein. The table includes fewer than 900,000 distinct CDR3 sequences, around 34% detected once. Study findings and constraints: Calculation of diversity from one million T cells yielded estimates considered to be underestimates. Observed TCR beta diversity per million T cells went down as age went up. This fall followed a roughly linear course with age.

The genes are TRBV7-3 and TRBJ2-7; D may be TRBD1 (5 bases). Sequenced input: blood. The sequence came from a man between 18 and 29 years old in good health. The CDR3 DNA reads as TGTGCCAGCAGCTCCGGACACTTCAGCTACGAGCAGTACTTC. Its translation is CASSSGHFSYEQYF. Full variable domain (rest looked up from reference TRBV7-3 and TRBJ2-7): GAGVSQTPSNKVTEKGKYVELRCDPISGHTALYWYRQSLGQGPEFLIYFQGTGAADDSGLPNDRFFAVRPEGSVSTLKIQRTERGDSAVYLCASSSGHFSYEQYFGPGTRLTVT.